One and the same sample provided the 26 T cell receptor beta chains below, sequenced in a study of blood T cell repertoires in COVID-19 (dated by TCRdb to about 2020). The library was generated by the immunoSEQ multiplex PCR assay. TCRdb limited this immuneACCESS table to in-frame rearrangements with V and J called. A share of clones is missing; checked studies link under half to unresolved V genes, and the rest is unexplained. The sample yields about 170,000 clones; 65% to 85% were counted once. The ten largest make up about 2.6% of the sample. The specimen sequenced was peripheral blood. The receptors here all came from a human donor with acute or convalescent COVID-19. The donor label of this sample is uncertain.

This chain connects TRBV6-5 to TRBJ2-1, with TRBD2 identical over 7 bases. Germline CDR1 is MNHEY and CDR2 is SVGAGI. Unmatched junction bases numbered 11, after V lost 6 bases and J lost 6 bases. This CDR3 region has 15 residues. CDR3 nucleotide sequence: TGTGCCAGCAGCCAAGTGGGGGGGGGATCCAATGAGCAGTTCTTC. Translation: CASSQVGGGSNEQFF.

The chain joins TRBV7-9 to TRBJ2-1, with 9 nucleotides matching TRBD1. This CDR3 contains 13 residues. Germline trimming cut 1 base from V and 12 bases from J; bases unmatched to any gene: 4. The germline gives CDR1 SEHNR, CDR2 FQNEAQ (reference sequence). The CDR3 sequence: CASSLGGQGRQFF. CDR3 coding DNA: TGTGCCAGCAGCTTAGGGGGACAGGGTCGGCAGTTCTTC.

The V and J genes are TRBV2 and TRBJ1-1, with 9 bases matching TRBD1. Germline trimming cut 6 bases from V and 5 bases from J; bases unmatched to any gene: 10. This CDR3 spans 15 amino acids. Per germline, CDR1 SNHLY and CDR2 FYNNEI. For the CDR3, the DNA is TGTGCCAGCAGGACCCGACAGGGGGTGGGGACTGAAGCTTTCTTT. Translated, it gives CASRTRQGVGTEAFF.

The chain has TRBV3-1 (or the pseudogene TRBV3-2) and TRBJ1-5; D perhaps matches TRBD1 (6 bases). V lost 4 bases to trimming and J lost 0 bases, with 19 bases between them. The CDR3 covers 18 residues. The germline V gene encodes CDR1 LGHDT and CDR2 YNNKEL (reference sequence). The DNA of the CDR3 is TGTGCCAGCAGCCTTGACGCGGACAGACTGTATAGCAATCAGCCCCAGCATTTT. Translated, it gives CASSLDADRLYSNQPQHF.

V gene TRBV18 combines with J gene TRBJ1-1; 8 nucleotides line up with TRBD1. In germline, CDR1 is KGHSH, CDR2 LQKENI. V shed 6 bases, J shed 5 bases, and the junction held 8 bases outside the gene matches. This CDR3 is 14 amino acids long. The CDR3 loop reads CASSRPTGGTEAFF. The CDR3 DNA is TGTGCCAGCTCGCGACCAACAGGGGGGACTGAAGCTTTCTTT.

The chain employs TRBV2 and TRBJ1-2; D remains unclear. V lost 6 bases and J 3 bases, leaving 14 bases between the germline ends. CDR1 and CDR2 (germline): SNHLY, FYNNEI. This CDR3 comprises 14 residues. This CDR3 reads CASRGAEAYYGYTF. In DNA, the CDR3 is TGTGCCAGCAGGGGAGCAGAAGCTTACTATGGCTACACCTTC.

V is TRBV5-1 and J is TRBJ2-2, with D possibly matching TRBD2 (5 bases). V shed 4 bases and J shed 4 bases, with 26 bases lying between them. The CDR3 extends over 19 amino acids. In germline, CDR1 is SGHRS, CDR2 YFSETQ. For the CDR3, the DNA is TGCGCCAGCAGCCCCGTTTCGAATTCCGCTACGGGATCCACCGGGGAGCTGTTTTTT. It is translated as CASSPVSNSATGSTGELFF.

The chain joins TRBV11-3 to TRBJ2-1; tentative D call: TRBD1 (5 bases). Germline lookup yields CDR1 SGHNT and CDR2 YENEEA. The length of the CDR3 is 16 residues. Trimming took 0 bases from V and 8 from J, leaving 17 bases between them. CDR3 loop: CASSLDGRGGKDEQFF. DNA of the CDR3: TGTGCCAGCAGCTTAGATGGAAGGGGTGGAAAAGATGAGCAGTTCTTC.

This clone was recorded a few times. This chain links TRBV6-5 with TRBJ1-4; D gene uncertain. V shed 8 bases and J shed 4 bases, with 11 bases lying between them. Germline CDR1 and CDR2: MNHEY and SVGAGI. The CDR3 is made up of 13 amino acids. CDR3 region: CASGAEINEKLFF. The CDR3 bases are TGTGCCAGCGGAGCAGAGATTAATGAAAAACTGTTTTTT.

This chain's CDR3 is CASRGGTSGGSETQYF. CDR3 bases: TGTGCCAGCAGGGGAGGGACTAGCGGGGGGAGTGAGACCCAGTACTTC. The chain carries TRBV28 and TRBJ2-5, with 15 bases that match TRBD2. Trimming at V came to 6 bases and at J to 5 bases, leaving 7 bases not matched to a gene. The CDR3 has 16 amino acids. Germline CDR1 reads MDHEN; CDR2 reads SYDVKM.

This clone was detected once. The chain combines TRBV19 with TRBJ1-2; TRBD1 matches 7 bases. The trim removed 4 bases at V and 7 bases at J, leaving 6 bases unmatched. This CDR3 has 13 residues. Germline values: CDR1 LNHDA, CDR2 SQIVND (reference sequence). The CDR3 loop is CASSRDSWGGYTF. Here the CDR3 DNA reads TGTGCCAGTAGTAGGGACAGCTGGGGTGGCTACACCTTC.

The V gene is TRBV25-1, the J gene TRBJ1-1; a weak D match, TRBD1 (6 bases). V was clipped by 3 bases and J by 0 bases, with 8 bases between them. CDR1 and CDR2 (germline): MGHDK, SYGVNS. The CDR3 spans 14 residues. The CDR3 DNA sequence: TGTGCCAGCAGTGATGGACAGCTGAACACTGAAGCTTTCTTT. Translated, it gives CASSDGQLNTEAFF.

CDR3 DNA: TGTGCCAGTAGGGGACAGGGGGCTCTTCCCAATGAAAAACTGTTTTTT. Its protein is CASRGQGALPNEKLFF. The gene calls are TRBV19 and TRBJ1-4; TRBD1 matches 12 bases. This CDR3 comprises 16 residues. J was trimmed by 5 bases and V by 6 bases; bases with no gene match: 7. Per germline, CDR1 LNHDA and CDR2 SQIVND (reference sequence).

This chain connects TRBV10-3 to TRBJ1-5; perhaps TRBD1 as D (6 bases). This CDR3 contains 15 residues. CDR1 and CDR2 (germline): ENHRY, SYGVKD. Trimming took 2 bases from V and 5 from J, leaving 13 bases between them. The CDR3 nucleotides read TGTGCCATCAGTGAGAACAGGGCAGAGGATCAGCCCCAGCATTTT. Residues: CAISENRAEDQPQHF.

The chain carries TRBV29-1 and TRBJ2-5; 11 nucleotides match TRBD1. Losses at the gene ends were 5 bases for V and 5 bases for J; bases not matched to a gene: 4. The CDR3 consists of 13 residues. Germline lookup yields CDR1 SQVTM and CDR2 ANQGSEA. CDR3 loop: CSVRTGGGETQYF. The DNA for the CDR3 is TGCAGCGTTCGGACAGGGGGCGGGGAGACCCAGTACTTC.

The chain uses TRBV5-4 and TRBJ2-3, with 8 bases identical to TRBD1. This CDR3 has 15 amino acids. From germline, CDR1 is SGHNT and CDR2 YYREEE (reference sequence). Trimming removed 5 bases from V and 3 bases from J; junction bases left unmatched: 8. The CDR3 coding sequence is TGTGCCAGCAGAGCTGGACAGGGAAGGACAGATACGCAGTATTTT. The encoded protein is CASRAGQGRTDTQYF.

V is TRBV6-4 and J is TRBJ1-1; 12 bases are a match to TRBD1. V shed 5 bases, J shed 2 bases, and the junction held 12 bases outside the gene matches. The CDR3 is 18 residues long. Per the germline V gene, CDR1 is MRHNA and CDR2 is SNTAGT. CDR3 nucleotides: TGTGCCAGCAGTCAATCCTCCGGGACAGGGGGCGGAAACACTGAAGCTTTCTTT. This gives the protein CASSQSSGTGGGNTEAFF.

This clone was counted a few times. The gene calls are TRBV14 and TRBJ1-2; tentative D call: TRBD1 (6 bases). The CDR3 has 13 amino acids. CDR1 SGHDN and CDR2 FVKESK come from the germline V gene. Trimming left V 4 bases short and J 8 bases short, with 14 bases between. CDR3 DNA: TGTGCCAGCAGCCCACCCAAAGGGGGAGGCTACACCTTC. This codes for CASSPPKGGGYTF.

The chain uses TRBV3-1 (or the pseudogene TRBV3-2) and TRBJ2-1, with D possibly TRBD1 on 5 matching bases. V gave up 2 bases and J gave up 8 bases, with 16 bases separating them. Germline V CDR1 and CDR2: LGHDT, YNNKEL (reference sequence). CDR3 length equals 15 residues. CDR3 DNA: TGTGCCAGCAGCCAACCACGACAGCGTGGGGATGAGCAGTTCTTC. It is translated as CASSQPRQRGDEQFF.

The chain combines TRBV19 with TRBJ1-4, with a weak D call TRBD1 (5 bases). CDR1 is LNHDA, CDR2 SQIVND, per germline (reference sequence). The CDR3 is 17 residues long. Trimming took off 6 bases at V and 4 bases at J, with 21 bases between the two ends. The CDR3 region is CASSSLSKGAINEKLFF. In DNA form, the CDR3 reads TGTGCCAGTAGCTCCCTTAGCAAAGGGGCTATTAATGAAAAACTGTTTTTT.

This chain joins TRBV6-6 and TRBJ2-2; D is possibly TRBD2 (6 bases). In germline, CDR1 is MNHNY, CDR2 SVGAGI (reference sequence). V was trimmed by 0 bases and J by 5 bases, leaving 7 bases between them. The CDR3 consists of 14 residues. This CDR3 reads CASSYSSGTGELFF. As DNA, the CDR3 is TGTGCCAGCAGTTACTCAAGCGGGACCGGGGAGCTGTTTTTT.

This clone was seen just once. The J gene is TRBJ2-1, the V gene TRBV2, with D perhaps matching TRBD2 (6 bases). V lost 8 bases and J lost 4, with 18 bases in between. Germline loops: CDR1 SNHLY, CDR2 FYNNEI. This CDR3 has 15 amino acids. CDR3 DNA sequence: TGTGCCAGCGAGAATGAGGTGGGGGGATACAATGAGCAGTTCTTC. This translates into CASENEVGGYNEQFF.

The chain couples TRBV20-1 to TRBJ2-7; perhaps TRBD1 as D (5 bases). The V gene lost 3 bases and the J gene lost 5 bases, with 17 bases spanning the gap. Looked up from germline, CDR1 is DFQATT and CDR2 is SNEGSKA (reference sequence). The CDR3 is 14 amino acids. CDR3 bases: TGCAGTGCTAGTGGGCGGCAGGGTACTAACGAGCAGTACTTC. Translation: CSASGRQGTNEQYF.

As concerns this clone: Other DNA sequences in the sample encode the same CDR3. V gene TRBV18 combines with J gene TRBJ1-5, with TRBD1 as a possible D gene (5 bases). This CDR3 is built from 14 residues. The ends were cut back, 6 bases at V and 5 bases at J, with 14 bases in the middle. In germline, CDR1 is KGHSH, CDR2 LQKENI. CDR3 amino acids: CASSPGQGDQPQHF. CDR3 DNA sequence: TGTGCCAGCTCCCCGGGTCAAGGGGATCAGCCCCAGCATTTT.

The chain combines TRBV6-5 with TRBJ1-3; D ambiguous. CDR1 and CDR2 (germline): MNHEY, SVGAGI. The CDR3 extends over 13 amino acids. Trimming cost V 6 bases and J 0 bases, with 6 bases left between them. Here the CDR3 reads CASRDYSGNTIYF. The CDR3 DNA sequence: TGTGCCAGCAGGGACTACTCTGGAAACACCATATATTTT.

Only one count was recorded for this clone. This chain links TRBV7-9 with TRBJ1-4, with D possibly being TRBD1 (5 bases). V was clipped by 5 bases and J by 0 bases, with 10 bases between them. Per the germline V gene, CDR1 is SEHNR and CDR2 is FQNEAQ (reference sequence). The CDR3 has 15 amino acids. The CDR3 coding sequence is TGTGCCAGCAGCACCCAGGGTACAACTAATGAAAAACTGTTTTTT. This encodes CASSTQGTTNEKLFF.